Here is one T cell receptor beta chain with its context. Antigen unknown. These data are taken from a study of blood T cells in healthy people across ages. Those donating, healthy Caucasian individuals from Russia, were aged about 6 to 100. RNA extraction gave at least 5.5 micrograms of total RNA per sample. Study observations and caveats: Older age coincided with a roughly linear decline in TCR beta diversity per million T cells.

A second roughly 7 to 11 cycle PCR used barcoded and J-beta primers. TCRdb reanalysed the 5' RACE reads using MiXCR and keeps one entry per CDR3 protein. The table lists some 1,800,000 distinct CDR3 sequences, about 39% of them singletons. The CDR3 covers 13 residues. Trimming cost V 3 bases and J 10 bases, with 13 bases left between them. Germline V gene sequence: CDR1 SEHNR, CDR2 FQNEAQ (reference sequence). The sample comprised blood. This clonotype was obtained from a human donor in good health. The chain has TRBV7-9 and TRBJ2-1; D tentatively fits TRBD1 or TRBD2 (5 bases each). The CDR3 region is CASSFTGPDEQFF. In DNA, the CDR3 is TGTGCCAGCAGCTTTACGGGGCCTGACGAGCAGTTCTTC.